This T cell receptor (beta chain) was found in a study of T cell responses to AZD1222 COVID-19 vaccine. Study results and caveats: Without day 14 samples, only post-peak T cell repertoires were studied. The span of vaccine-associated CD4 TCRs extended across spike, with dominance at 160-218 and 743-854. Only six AZD1222 recipients tested seropositive at baseline.

This CDR3 has 14 residues. Between the trimmed V and J ends, which lost 3 bases and 4 bases, there was a span of 10 bases. Germline-derived CDR1 and CDR2 are LGHDT and YNNKEL (reference sequence). Sequencing used immunoSEQ multiplex PCR; TCRdb keeps in-frame clones, though not all of them. The sample lists some 79,000 clones; around three quarters were seen once. Whether given at about 4 or about 12 weeks, second doses were pooled. With respect to this clone: Its specificity is not known.

The input for sequencing was peripheral blood, taken 28 days after the second AZD1222 dose. This clonotype originated in an adult who received the AZD1222 COVID-19 vaccine. The V gene is TRBV3-1 (or the pseudogene TRBV3-2), the J gene TRBJ1-5; no definite D call. Here the CDR3 reads CASSQGSGNQPQHF. For the CDR3, the DNA is TGTGCCAGCAGCCAGGGGTCGGGGAATCAGCCCCAGCATTTT.